One sample yielded the 10 T cell receptor beta chains listed below, sequenced in a study of blood T cell repertoires in COVID-19. This table comes from immunoSEQ multiplex PCR, and its TCRdb copy is limited to in-frame clones, with some not included. The table records 120,000 to 150,000 clones, 75% to 85% of them present only once. The sequenced sample was peripheral blood. All receptors come from a human donor with acute or convalescent COVID-19. The donor label of this sample is uncertain.

The V and J genes are TRBV7-9 and TRBJ1-6; possibly TRBD1 for D (6 bases). The CDR3 spans 15 residues. The germline CDR1 and CDR2 sequences are SEHNR and FQNEAQ (reference sequence). The V and J ends lost 4 bases and 10 bases respectively, with 17 bases between them. CDR3 nucleotide sequence: TGTGCCAGCAGCTACGACTTAGGGGGTGACTCACCCCTCCACTTT. It codes for CASSYDLGGDSPLHF.

This clone was detected ten times or more. J is TRBJ1-1 and V is TRBV5-1, with D possibly TRBD1 on 6 matching bases. Germline values: CDR1 SGHRS, CDR2 YFSETQ. The V end was cut by 2 bases, the J end by 5 bases, with 10 bases between. The CDR3 length is 13 residues. In DNA form, the CDR3 reads TGCGCCAGCAGCTTTAACAGGGAGACTGAAGCTTTCTTT. Amino acids: CASSFNRETEAFF.

This chain connects TRBV12-3 or TRBV12-4 to TRBJ2-7, with 8 bases aligning to TRBD2. This CDR3 spans 13 amino acids. V lost 3 bases to trimming and J lost 5 bases; unmatched junction nucleotides: 3. Written as DNA, the CDR3 is TGTGCCAGCAGTTTCGGGGGGGACGACGAGCAGTACTTC. It codes for CASSFGGDDEQYF.

The sample holds one count of this clone. The chain couples TRBV9 to TRBJ2-1, with TRBD1 matching 7 bases. The CDR3 runs to 15 residues. Germline V gene lookup returns CDR1 SGDLS and CDR2 YYNGEE. V lost 0 bases to trimming and J lost 7 bases; unmatched junction nucleotides: 7. CDR3 loop: CASSVGEGARNEQFF. DNA for the CDR3: TGTGCCAGCAGCGTAGGAGAGGGGGCAAGGAATGAGCAGTTCTTC. The full variable domain, with the rest looked up from reference TRBV9 and TRBJ2-1, is DSGVTQTPKHLITATGQRVTLRCSPRSGDLSVYWYQQSLDQGLQFLIQYYNGEERAKGNILERFSAQQFPDLHSELNLSSLELGDSALYFCASSVGEGARNEQFFGPGTRLTVL.

This clone was observed a single time. The CDR3 spells CASSSPTSIQETQYF. The CDR3 DNA sequence: TGTGCCAGCAGCTCCCCGACTAGCATCCAAGAGACCCAGTACTTC. The gene calls are TRBV9 and TRBJ2-5; 7 positions agree with TRBD2. The V gene end was trimmed by 4 bases and the J gene end by 1 base; junction bases not matched to a gene: 7. The CDR3 extends over 15 amino acids. CDR1 is SGDLS, CDR2 YYNGEE, per germline.

This clone was counted once. The chain combines TRBV6-5 with TRBJ1-1; 8 nucleotides match TRBD1. The CDR3 has 15 amino acids. Germline V CDR1 and CDR2: MNHEY, SVGAGI. The V and J ends lost 4 bases and 4 bases, in that order; junction bases with no gene match: 8. The CDR3 protein is CASSFMDRAGTEAFF. In DNA form, the CDR3 reads TGTGCCAGCAGTTTCATGGACAGGGCTGGCACTGAAGCTTTCTTT.

The V and J genes are TRBV5-8 and TRBJ1-3; no firm D call. The V end lost 7 bases, the J end lost 5 bases, and 10 bases lay between the germline ends. The CDR3 has 12 residues. From germline, CDR1 is SGHTS and CDR2 YDEGEE. CDR3 DNA: TGTGCCAGCGGGCGGGCGAGAAACACCATATATTTT. Translated, it gives CASGRARNTIYF.

The V gene is TRBV6-5, the J gene TRBJ1-2; 8 bases align to TRBD1. Germline trimming cut 4 bases from V and 2 bases from J; bases unmatched to any gene: 3. Germline lookup yields CDR1 MNHEY and CDR2 SVGAGI. The CDR3 is 14 residues long. CDR3 nucleotides: TGTGCCAGCAGTTCGGACAGGGCGAACTATGGCTACACCTTC. Protein sequence: CASSSDRANYGYTF.

This chain links TRBV5-4 with TRBJ2-2, with D perhaps matching TRBD2 (6 bases). Deletions cut 0 bases from V and 6 bases from J, with 12 bases between. The CDR3 spans 15 residues. CDR1 is SGHNT and CDR2 is YYREEE in the germline V gene (reference sequence). Here the CDR3 DNA reads TGTGCCAGCAGCTTGGATCGGGGGTACGCCGGGGAGCTGTTTTTT. Protein product: CASSLDRGYAGELFF.

About this clone itself: This specimen includes other DNA sequences encoding the same CDR3. This rearrangement joins TRBV7-2 to TRBJ2-5, with 8 bases fitting TRBD1. Germline V CDR1 and CDR2: SGHTA, FQGNSA. The CDR3 is made up of 14 amino acids. Trimming took 8 bases from V and 1 from J; bases not matched to a gene: 6. The CDR3 sequence is CASSPDRGQETQYF. CDR3 sequence (DNA): TGTGCCAGCTCCCCCGACAGGGGCCAAGAGACCCAGTACTTC.